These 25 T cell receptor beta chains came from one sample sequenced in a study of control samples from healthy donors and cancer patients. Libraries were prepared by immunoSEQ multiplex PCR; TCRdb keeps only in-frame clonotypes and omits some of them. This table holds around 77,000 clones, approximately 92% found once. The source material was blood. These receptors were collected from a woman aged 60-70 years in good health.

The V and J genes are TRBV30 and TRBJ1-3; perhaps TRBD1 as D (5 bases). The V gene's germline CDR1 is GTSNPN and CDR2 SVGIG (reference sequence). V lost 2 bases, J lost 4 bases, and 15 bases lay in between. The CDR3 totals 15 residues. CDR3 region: CAWSTGHPGGNTIYF. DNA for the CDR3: TGTGCCTGGAGTACAGGACACCCGGGCGGAAACACCATATATTTT.

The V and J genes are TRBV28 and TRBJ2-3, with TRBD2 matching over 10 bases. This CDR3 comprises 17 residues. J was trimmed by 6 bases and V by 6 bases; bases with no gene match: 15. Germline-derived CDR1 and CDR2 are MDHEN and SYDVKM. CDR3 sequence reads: CASSKLPSGGYWDTQYF. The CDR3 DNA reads TGTGCCAGCAGCAAACTCCCTAGCGGGGGATACTGGGATACGCAGTATTTT.

The CDR3 bases are TGCGCCAGCAGAAAACAGGAGGCCTATGGCTACACCTTC. Translation gives CASRKQEAYGYTF. The V gene is TRBV10-2, the J gene TRBJ1-2; maybe TRBD1 (5 bases). This CDR3 spans 13 amino acids. V dropped 6 bases and J dropped 4 bases, with 12 bases sitting between them. Germline values: CDR1 WSHSY, CDR2 SAAADI.

The DNA for the CDR3 is TGTGCCAGTAGGATGACAGGGAGCTCCTACGAGCAGTACTTC. Encoded protein: CASRMTGSSYEQYF. The V and J genes are TRBV19 and TRBJ2-7, with 7 bases matching TRBD1. Trimming cost V 6 bases and J 0 bases; bases outside gene matches: 5. CDR3 length: 14 residues. The V gene's germline CDR1 is LNHDA and CDR2 SQIVND (reference sequence).

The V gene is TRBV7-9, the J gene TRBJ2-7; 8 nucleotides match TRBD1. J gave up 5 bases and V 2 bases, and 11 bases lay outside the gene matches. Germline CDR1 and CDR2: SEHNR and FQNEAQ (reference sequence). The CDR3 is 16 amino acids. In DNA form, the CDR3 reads TGTGCCAGCAGCTTATATCCGAGACAGGGGATCCACGAGCAGTACTTC. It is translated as CASSLYPRQGIHEQYF.

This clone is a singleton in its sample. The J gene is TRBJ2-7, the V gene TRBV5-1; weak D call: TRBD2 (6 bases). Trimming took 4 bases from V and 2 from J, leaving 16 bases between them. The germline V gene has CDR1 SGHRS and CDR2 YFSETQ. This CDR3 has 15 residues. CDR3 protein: CASSPGGTDPYEQYF. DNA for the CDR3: TGCGCCAGCAGCCCTGGAGGGACGGACCCCTACGAGCAGTACTTC.

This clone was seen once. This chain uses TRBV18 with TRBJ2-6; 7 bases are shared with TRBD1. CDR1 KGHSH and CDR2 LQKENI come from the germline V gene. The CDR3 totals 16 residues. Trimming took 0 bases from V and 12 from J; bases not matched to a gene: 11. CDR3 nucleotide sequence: TGTGCCAGCTCACCACCGGCGTTAGGACAGGCGTCCGTCCTGACTTTC. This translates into CASSPPALGQASVLTF.

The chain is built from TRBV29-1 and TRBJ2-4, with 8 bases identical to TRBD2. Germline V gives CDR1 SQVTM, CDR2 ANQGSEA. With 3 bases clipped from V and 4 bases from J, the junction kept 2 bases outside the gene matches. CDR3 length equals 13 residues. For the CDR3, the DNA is TGCAGCGTTGACGGGAGGGGGAAAAACATTCAGTACTTC. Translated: CSVDGRGKNIQYF.

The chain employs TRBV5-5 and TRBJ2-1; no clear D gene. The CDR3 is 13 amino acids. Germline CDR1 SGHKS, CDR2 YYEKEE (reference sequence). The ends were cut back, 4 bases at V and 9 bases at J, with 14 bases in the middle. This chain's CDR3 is CASSPPVVFEQFF. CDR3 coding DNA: TGTGCCAGCAGCCCCCCCGTCGTTTTTGAGCAGTTCTTC.

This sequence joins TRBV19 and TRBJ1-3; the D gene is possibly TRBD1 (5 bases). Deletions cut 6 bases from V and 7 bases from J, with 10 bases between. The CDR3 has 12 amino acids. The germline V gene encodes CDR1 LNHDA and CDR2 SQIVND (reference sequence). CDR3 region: CASSAGSNTIYF. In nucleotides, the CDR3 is TGTGCCAGTAGCGCAGGGAGCAACACCATATATTTT.

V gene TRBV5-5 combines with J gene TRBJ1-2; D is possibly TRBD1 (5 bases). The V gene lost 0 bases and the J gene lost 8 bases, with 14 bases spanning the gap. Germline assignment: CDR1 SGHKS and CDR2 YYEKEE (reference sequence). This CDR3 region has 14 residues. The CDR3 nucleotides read TGTGCCAGCAGCTTGGGCAGGGCGGTGGAGGGCTACACCTTC. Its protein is CASSLGRAVEGYTF.

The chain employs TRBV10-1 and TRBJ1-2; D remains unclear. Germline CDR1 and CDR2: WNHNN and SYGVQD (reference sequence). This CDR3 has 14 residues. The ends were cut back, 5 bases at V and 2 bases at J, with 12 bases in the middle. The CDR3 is CASSPGIINYGYTF. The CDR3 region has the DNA TGCGCCAGCAGTCCCGGGATTATAAACTATGGCTACACCTTC.

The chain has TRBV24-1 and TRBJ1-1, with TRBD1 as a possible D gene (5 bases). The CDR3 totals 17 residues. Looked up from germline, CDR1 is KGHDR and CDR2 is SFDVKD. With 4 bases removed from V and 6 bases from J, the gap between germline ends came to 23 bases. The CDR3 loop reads CATSESPGKGAFAEAFF. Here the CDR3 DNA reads TGTGCCACCAGTGAATCACCAGGGAAAGGGGCTTTTGCTGAAGCTTTCTTT.

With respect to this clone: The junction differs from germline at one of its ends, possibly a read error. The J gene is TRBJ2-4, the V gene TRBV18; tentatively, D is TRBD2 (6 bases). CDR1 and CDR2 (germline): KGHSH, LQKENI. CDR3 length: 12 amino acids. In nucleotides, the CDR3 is TGTGCCAGCTCACCCACGGGAGACTCAATTAGGTTC. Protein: CASSPTGDSIRF.

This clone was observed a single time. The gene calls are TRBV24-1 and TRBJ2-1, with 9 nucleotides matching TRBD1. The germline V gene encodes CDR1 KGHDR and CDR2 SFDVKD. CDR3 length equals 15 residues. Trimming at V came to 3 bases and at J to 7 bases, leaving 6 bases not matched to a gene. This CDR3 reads CATSDNRGRLNEQFF. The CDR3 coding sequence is TGTGCCACCAGTGATAACAGGGGGCGGTTGAATGAGCAGTTCTTC.

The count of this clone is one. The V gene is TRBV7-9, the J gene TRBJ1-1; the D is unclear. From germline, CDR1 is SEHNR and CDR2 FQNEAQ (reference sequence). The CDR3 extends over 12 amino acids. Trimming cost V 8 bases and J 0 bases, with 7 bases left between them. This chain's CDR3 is CASDPVNTEAFF. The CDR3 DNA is TGTGCCAGCGACCCGGTGAACACTGAAGCTTTCTTT.

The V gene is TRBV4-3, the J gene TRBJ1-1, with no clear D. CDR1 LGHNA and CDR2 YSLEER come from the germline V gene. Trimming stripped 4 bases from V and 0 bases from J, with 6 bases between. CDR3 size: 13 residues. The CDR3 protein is CASSPRMNTEAFF. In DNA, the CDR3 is TGCGCCAGCAGCCCCAGAATGAACACTGAAGCTTTCTTT.

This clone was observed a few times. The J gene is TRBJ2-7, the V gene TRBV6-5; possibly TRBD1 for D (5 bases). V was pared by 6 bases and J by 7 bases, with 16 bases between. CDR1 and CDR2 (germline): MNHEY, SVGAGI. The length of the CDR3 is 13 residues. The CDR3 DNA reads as TGTGCCAGCAGGTGGGGCGGAAACACGGAGCAGTACTTC. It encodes CASRWGGNTEQYF.

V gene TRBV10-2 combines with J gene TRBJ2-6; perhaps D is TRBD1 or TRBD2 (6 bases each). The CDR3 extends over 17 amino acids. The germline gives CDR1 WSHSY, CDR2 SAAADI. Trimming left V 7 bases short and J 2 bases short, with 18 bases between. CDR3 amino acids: CASNPSPGEAGANVLTF. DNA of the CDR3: TGCGCCAGCAACCCAAGCCCAGGGGAGGCTGGGGCCAACGTCCTGACTTTC.

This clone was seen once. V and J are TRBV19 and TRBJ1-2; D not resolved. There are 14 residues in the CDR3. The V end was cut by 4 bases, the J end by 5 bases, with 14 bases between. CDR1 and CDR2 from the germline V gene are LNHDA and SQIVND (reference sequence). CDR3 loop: CASSTGLKRYGYTF. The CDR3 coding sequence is TGTGCCAGTAGTACAGGACTCAAGAGATATGGCTACACCTTC.

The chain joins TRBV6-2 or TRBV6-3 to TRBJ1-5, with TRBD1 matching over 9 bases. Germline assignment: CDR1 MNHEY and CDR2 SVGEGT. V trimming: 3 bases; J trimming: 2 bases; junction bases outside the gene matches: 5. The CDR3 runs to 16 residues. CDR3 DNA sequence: TGTGCCAGCAGTTATGACAGGGGGTCGGGCAATCAGCCCCAGCATTTT. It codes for CASSYDRGSGNQPQHF.

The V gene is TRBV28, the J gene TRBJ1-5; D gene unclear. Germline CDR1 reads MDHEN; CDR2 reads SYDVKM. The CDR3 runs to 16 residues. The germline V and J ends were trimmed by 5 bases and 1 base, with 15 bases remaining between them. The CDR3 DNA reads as TGTGCCAGCAGTAGTGTCGGACGGTTCAGCAATCAGCCCCAGCATTTT. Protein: CASSSVGRFSNQPQHF.

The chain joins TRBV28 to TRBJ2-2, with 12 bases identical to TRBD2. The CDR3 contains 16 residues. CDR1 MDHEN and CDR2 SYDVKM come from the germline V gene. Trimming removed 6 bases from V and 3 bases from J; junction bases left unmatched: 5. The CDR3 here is CASSSGLAGYTGELFF. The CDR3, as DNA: TGTGCCAGCAGCTCAGGACTAGCGGGATACACCGGGGAGCTGTTTTTT.

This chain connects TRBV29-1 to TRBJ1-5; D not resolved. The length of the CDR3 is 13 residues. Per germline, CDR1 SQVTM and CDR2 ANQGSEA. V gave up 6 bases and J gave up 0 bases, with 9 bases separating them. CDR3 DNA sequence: TGCAGCGTAGCCGACTTTAGCAATCAGCCCCAGCATTTT. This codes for CSVADFSNQPQHF.

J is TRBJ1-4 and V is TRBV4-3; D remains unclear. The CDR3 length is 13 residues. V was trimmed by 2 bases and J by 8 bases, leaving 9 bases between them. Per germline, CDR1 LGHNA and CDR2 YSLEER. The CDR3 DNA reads TGCGCCAGCAGCCAAAGGCCCCGGGAAAAACTGTTTTTT. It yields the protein CASSQRPREKLFF.